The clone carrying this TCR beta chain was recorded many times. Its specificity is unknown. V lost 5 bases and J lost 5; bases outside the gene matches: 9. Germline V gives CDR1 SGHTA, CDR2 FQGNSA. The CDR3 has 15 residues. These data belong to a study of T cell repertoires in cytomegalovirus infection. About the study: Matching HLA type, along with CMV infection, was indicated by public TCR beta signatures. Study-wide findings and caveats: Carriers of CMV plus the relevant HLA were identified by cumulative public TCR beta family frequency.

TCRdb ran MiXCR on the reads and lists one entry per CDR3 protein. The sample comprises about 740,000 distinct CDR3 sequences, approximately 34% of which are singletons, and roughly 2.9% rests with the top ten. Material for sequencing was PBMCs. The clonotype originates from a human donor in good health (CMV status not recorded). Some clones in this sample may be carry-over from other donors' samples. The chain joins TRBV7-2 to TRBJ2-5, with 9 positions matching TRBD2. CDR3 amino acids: CASSLRGSGGETQYF. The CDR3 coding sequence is TGTGCCAGCAGCCTTCGGGGTAGCGGGGGTGAGACCCAGTACTTC.